This T cell receptor beta chain was profiled in a study of cytomegalovirus exposure and HLA in healthy donors. The germline V gene encodes CDR1 LGHNA and CDR2 YSLEER. Trimming took 5 bases from V and 8 from J; bases not matched to a gene: 7. This CDR3 comprises 14 residues. This PCR relied on a set of 60 Vbeta primers and 13 Jbeta primers. Sequencing was performed with immunoSEQ multiplex PCR; in TCRdb, only in-frame clones are kept and a portion is missing. The sample lists over 50,000 clones, about 81% occurring once. The genes are TRBV4-3 and TRBJ1-4; 8 bases agree with TRBD1. Sequencing used PBMCs. This TCR was sampled from a man aged 45 to 65 in good health and CMV-seropositive. The CDR3 spells CASSSGQGYEKLFF. For the CDR3, the DNA is TGCGCCAGCAGCTCCGGACAGGGCTACGAAAAACTGTTTTTT.